This record concerns one T cell receptor (beta chain) sequence. The data are from a study of STAT5B mutations in CD4+ large granular lymphocyte leukemia. From germline, CDR1 is SEHNR and CDR2 FQNEAQ (reference sequence). CDR3 length: 14 residues. V shed 4 bases and J 6 bases; nucleotides not matched to a gene: 6. TCRdb keeps only in-frame clones here, not all; method: immunoSEQ multiplex PCR. Altogether fewer than 35,000 clones are present, about 78% being singletons, with the ten largest covering about 2.5%. The origin of this receptor is a human donor in good health. The chain couples TRBV7-9 to TRBJ1-2; 9 bases fit TRBD1. Specimen: CD4+ T cells from blood buffy coats. This CDR3 is CASSSWTGEDGYTF. Here the CDR3 DNA reads TGTGCCAGCAGCTCCTGGACAGGGGAGGATGGCTACACCTTC.